This TCR beta chain was observed in a study of cytomegalovirus exposure and HLA in healthy donors. The PCR ran on 60 Vbeta and 13 Jbeta primers. TCRdb's table, derived via immunoSEQ multiplex PCR, lists solely in-frame clones and lacks some. The sample shows about 89,000 clones, roughly three quarters of them seen only once. This CDR3 has 14 amino acids. In germline, CDR1 is KGHSH, CDR2 LQKENI. The V gene end was trimmed by 3 bases and the J gene end by 6 bases; junction bases not matched to a gene: 5. Sequencing was done on a sample of PBMCs. The gene calls are TRBV18 and TRBJ2-7; 10 bases map to TRBD1. The receptor was isolated from a male donor in good health and CMV-seronegative. CDR3 protein: CASSPGQGYLEQYF. The CDR3 DNA reads as TGTGCCAGCTCACCGGGACAGGGGTATCTCGAGCAGTACTTC.